Listed below are T cell receptor beta chains from one sample, sequenced in a study of Tregs in tolerant kidney transplant recipients. The protocol was immunoSEQ multiplex PCR, while the TCRdb copy is restricted to in-frame clones and leaves out a portion. The table shows just under 65,000 clones, with approximately 98% occurring only once. Sequences were derived from Tregs from blood, sampled before the transplant. These receptors were collected from a human donor who received a combined kidney and bone marrow transplant. Each CDR3 is given with its conserved first and last residue. Fields, in order: clone size, J gene, V gene, D gene, CDR3 DNA, CDR3 protein. D genes are given only for firm matches. Clone sizes are given selectively: once, few, many, or a class where the clone is expanded.

abundance: NA
j_gene: TRBJ2-3
v_gene: TRBV7-9
d_gene: TRBD2
CDR3nt: TGTGCCAGCAGCTTTTACGGGGGGGCGGCAGATACGCAGTATTTT
CDR3aa: CASSFYGGAADTQYF

abundance: NA
j_gene: TRBJ2-7
v_gene: TRBV5-6
d_gene: NA
CDR3nt: TGTGCCAGCAGCTTCCTAGCTGGAAGCTCCTACGAGCAGTACTTC
CDR3aa: CASSFLAGSSYEQYF

abundance: NA
j_gene: TRBJ1-6
v_gene: TRBV4-2
d_gene: TRBD1
CDR3nt: TGTGCCAGCAGCCAGCCTGCAGGGGGCGCGGATAATTCACCCCTCCACTTT
CDR3aa: CASSQPAGGADNSPLHF

abundance: once
j_gene: TRBJ2-7
v_gene: TRBV18
d_gene: TRBD1
CDR3nt: TGTGCCAGCTCGCCTCCGGGACAGGGTTCCGGGCAGTACTTC
CDR3aa: CASSPPGQGSGQYF

abundance: once
j_gene: TRBJ2-5
v_gene: TRBV5-5
d_gene: TRBD2
CDR3nt: TGTGCCAGCAGCTTGGTCTCGGGGGGGGAGACCCAGTACTTC
CDR3aa: CASSLVSGGETQYF

abundance: NA
j_gene: TRBJ1-2
v_gene: TRBV9
d_gene: TRBD1
CDR3nt: TGTGCCAGCAGCGTAGAGACAGGGGGGGACTATGGCTACACCTTC
CDR3aa: CASSVETGGDYGYTF

abundance: NA
j_gene: TRBJ2-1
v_gene: TRBV7-2
d_gene: TRBD1
CDR3nt: TGTGCCAGCAGCTTCCTTAGGCGGTATGGGACAGGGTGGAATGAGCAGTTCTTC
CDR3aa: CASSFLRRYGTGWNEQFF

abundance: NA
j_gene: TRBJ1-1
v_gene: TRBV29-1
d_gene: TRBD1
CDR3nt: TGCAGCGTTGGTGACCCGGGACAGGGTTCTGAAGCTTTCTTT
CDR3aa: CSVGDPGQGSEAFF

abundance: once
j_gene: TRBJ2-1
v_gene: TRBV10-3
d_gene: TRBD2
CDR3nt: TGTGCCATCAGTGAACTAGCGGGGGGTAACAATGAGCAGTTCTTC
CDR3aa: CAISELAGGNNEQFF

abundance: NA
j_gene: TRBJ1-5
v_gene: TRBV28
d_gene: NA
CDR3nt: TGTGCCAGCAGTCCGCTGCGGCGGAGACAGCATTTT
CDR3aa: CASSPLRRRQHF

abundance: NA
j_gene: TRBJ2-7
v_gene: TRBV7-8
d_gene: TRBD2
CDR3nt: TGTGCCAGCAGCTTAGAGACCGGGAGCGGGAGTGGCGACGAGCAGTACTTC
CDR3aa: CASSLETGSGSGDEQYF

abundance: once
j_gene: TRBJ1-5
v_gene: TRBV5-1
d_gene: TRBD1
CDR3nt: TGCGCCAGCAGCTTGCAGGGGGCCCCAACTCAGCCCCAGCATTTT
CDR3aa: CASSLQGAPTQPQHF

abundance: NA
j_gene: TRBJ1-1
v_gene: TRBV6-5
d_gene: NA
CDR3nt: TGTGCCAGCAGGCCAACAGGCTGGGGCACTGAAGCTTTCTTT
CDR3aa: CASRPTGWGTEAFF

abundance: NA
j_gene: TRBJ1-2
v_gene: TRBV21-1
d_gene: NA
CDR3nt: TGTGCCAGCAGCCTGAGAACGGGACAGCTCAACTATGGCTACACCTTC
CDR3aa: CASSLRTGQLNYGYTF

abundance: NA
j_gene: TRBJ2-3
v_gene: TRBV6-5
d_gene: TRBD2
CDR3nt: TGTGCCAGCAGTTACAGGGGACTAGCGGGAGCTACGCAGTATTTT
CDR3aa: CASSYRGLAGATQYF

abundance: NA
j_gene: TRBJ2-1
v_gene: TRBV18
d_gene: NA
CDR3nt: TGTGCCAGCTCATTGGGGCAGAATGAGCAGTTCTTC
CDR3aa: CASSLGQNEQFF

abundance: once
j_gene: TRBJ2-7
v_gene: TRBV2
d_gene: TRBD2
CDR3nt: TGTGCCAGCAGTGAACTGTTCGGGGGGTACGAGCAGTACTTC
CDR3aa: CASSELFGGYEQYF

abundance: NA
j_gene: TRBJ1-1
v_gene: TRBV6-5
d_gene: NA
CDR3nt: TGTGCCAGCAGTTTCATACAGGGTGGTACTGAAGCTTTCTTT
CDR3aa: CASSFIQGGTEAFF

abundance: once
j_gene: TRBJ2-1
v_gene: TRBV30
d_gene: TRBD1
CDR3nt: TGTGCCTGGAGCATAGGACAGGGGTTATCCTACAATGAGCAGTTCTTC
CDR3aa: CAWSIGQGLSYNEQFF

abundance: NA
j_gene: TRBJ2-7
v_gene: TRBV5-1
d_gene: NA
CDR3nt: TGCGCCAGCAGCGTAAACTTTTTACAGGGCTCCTACGAGCAGTACTTC
CDR3aa: CASSVNFLQGSYEQYF

abundance: NA
j_gene: TRBJ2-7
v_gene: TRBV5-4
d_gene: TRBD1
CDR3nt: TGTGCCAGCAGTTCGACAGCCGGGACAGGGGACTACGAGCAGTACTTC
CDR3aa: CASSSTAGTGDYEQYF

abundance: NA
j_gene: TRBJ2-2
v_gene: TRBV5-1
d_gene: TRBD2
CDR3nt: TGCGCCAGCAGCTTGGTCTCGGGAGGGCTACGGACCGGGGAGCTGTTTTTT
CDR3aa: CASSLVSGGLRTGELFF

abundance: NA
j_gene: TRBJ1-2
v_gene: TRBV10-1
d_gene: NA
CDR3nt: TGCGCCAGCAGCCAGGGTCCCAACTATGGCTACACCTTC
CDR3aa: CASSQGPNYGYTF

abundance: NA
j_gene: TRBJ2-3
v_gene: TRBV18
d_gene: NA
CDR3nt: TGTGCCAGCTCACCTCTAGACCCCTTCACAGATACGCAGTATTTT
CDR3aa: CASSPLDPFTDTQYF

abundance: NA
j_gene: TRBJ2-3
v_gene: TRBV9
d_gene: TRBD2
CDR3nt: TGTGCCAGCAGCGTTTACAGTGGCGGGAGTGATAAAGATACGCAGTATTTT
CDR3aa: CASSVYSGGSDKDTQYF

abundance: NA
j_gene: TRBJ1-4
v_gene: TRBV6-6
d_gene: TRBD1
CDR3nt: TGTGCCAGCAGACCCGGGACAGGGAATGAAAAACTGTTTTTT
CDR3aa: CASRPGTGNEKLFF

abundance: NA
j_gene: TRBJ2-7
v_gene: TRBV9
d_gene: TRBD1
CDR3nt: TGTGCCAGCAGCGTCCACCCATCGGGACAGGGTCCCTACGAGCAGTACTTC
CDR3aa: CASSVHPSGQGPYEQYF

abundance: NA
j_gene: TRBJ2-1
v_gene: TRBV2
d_gene: TRBD2
CDR3nt: TGTGCCAGCAGTGTTCTGGGACTACGATACAATGAGCAGTTCTTC
CDR3aa: CASSVLGLRYNEQFF

abundance: NA
j_gene: TRBJ1-1
v_gene: TRBV6-6
d_gene: NA
CDR3nt: TGTGCCAGCAGTACGACAGGGAACACTGAAGCTTTCTTT
CDR3aa: CASSTTGNTEAFF

abundance: NA
j_gene: TRBJ1-4
v_gene: TRBV5-4
d_gene: TRBD1
CDR3nt: TGTGCCAGCAGCCTTCGACAGGGGGCAGGGGAAAAACTGTTTTTT
CDR3aa: CASSLRQGAGEKLFF

abundance: NA
j_gene: TRBJ2-7
v_gene: TRBV11-3
d_gene: NA
CDR3nt: TGTGCCAGCAGCTTGTTCTTTTACGAGCAGTACTTC
CDR3aa: CASSLFFYEQYF

abundance: NA
j_gene: TRBJ1-2
v_gene: TRBV27
d_gene: TRBD1
CDR3nt: TGTGCCAGCAGACACAGGGGCTCCGTGGTACACACCTTC
CDR3aa: CASRHRGSVVHTF

abundance: NA
j_gene: TRBJ2-7
v_gene: TRBV7-9
d_gene: TRBD1
CDR3nt: TGTGCCACCGAAGGGTGGACAGGTTCTTCGGATTCCTACGAGCAGTACTTC
CDR3aa: CATEGWTGSSDSYEQYF

abundance: NA
j_gene: TRBJ1-2
v_gene: TRBV18
d_gene: TRBD1
CDR3nt: TGTGCCAGCTCACCACCGTATAAAGGACAGGGAGACCGCTATGGCTACACCTTC
CDR3aa: CASSPPYKGQGDRYGYTF

abundance: NA
j_gene: TRBJ2-1
v_gene: TRBV27
d_gene: TRBD2
CDR3nt: TGTGCCAGCAGTTTTACGGCACTAGCGGGAGTCGGTGAGCAGTTCTTC
CDR3aa: CASSFTALAGVGEQFF

abundance: NA
j_gene: TRBJ1-2
v_gene: TRBV7-2
d_gene: NA
CDR3nt: TGTGCCAGCAGCTACAGGGTGATCTATGGCTACACCTTC
CDR3aa: CASSYRVIYGYTF

abundance: NA
j_gene: TRBJ2-5
v_gene: TRBV18
d_gene: NA
CDR3nt: TGTGCCAGCTCACCACCTCTCCAGGGCCAAAAAGAGACCCAGTACTTC
CDR3aa: CASSPPLQGQKETQYF

abundance: few
j_gene: TRBJ1-4
v_gene: TRBV18
d_gene: TRBD1
CDR3nt: TGTGCCAGCTCAAGGGACAGTAATGAAAAACTGTTTTTT
CDR3aa: CASSRDSNEKLFF

abundance: once
j_gene: TRBJ2-3
v_gene: TRBV5-8
d_gene: NA
CDR3nt: TGTGCCAGCAGCTTGTATTTAGCGGGCACAGATACGCAGTATTTT
CDR3aa: CASSLYLAGTDTQYF

abundance: NA
j_gene: TRBJ2-2
v_gene: TRBV5-1
d_gene: TRBD1
CDR3nt: TGCGCCAGCAGCAAAGGACAGGGTGTCGGAACCGGGGAGCTGTTTTTT
CDR3aa: CASSKGQGVGTGELFF

abundance: NA
j_gene: TRBJ2-3
v_gene: TRBV7-9
d_gene: TRBD2
CDR3nt: TGTGCCAGCAGCCGCGGGACTAGCGGGAGCGCAGATACGCAGTATTTT
CDR3aa: CASSRGTSGSADTQYF

abundance: NA
j_gene: TRBJ2-7
v_gene: TRBV6-1
d_gene: NA
CDR3nt: TGTGCCAGCAGCAGAGAACAGGGTTACGAGCAGTACTTC
CDR3aa: CASSREQGYEQYF

abundance: NA
j_gene: TRBJ2-7
v_gene: TRBV28
d_gene: TRBD1
CDR3nt: TGTGCCAGCAGACCCGGGACAGAGTACTACGAGCAGTACTTC
CDR3aa: CASRPGTEYYEQYF

abundance: once
j_gene: TRBJ1-5
v_gene: TRBV12-5
d_gene: NA
CDR3nt: TGTGCTAGTGCTTTATCGGTCAATCAGCCCCAGCATTTT
CDR3aa: CASALSVNQPQHF

abundance: NA
j_gene: TRBJ2-5
v_gene: TRBV5-6
d_gene: NA
CDR3nt: TGTGCCAGCAGCGTAACGGGAGTTGGGACCCAGTACTTC
CDR3aa: CASSVTGVGTQYF

abundance: NA
j_gene: TRBJ2-7
v_gene: TRBV5-1
d_gene: TRBD1
CDR3nt: TGCGCCAGCAGCTATACGGGACAGGGGGACTACGAGCAGTACTTC
CDR3aa: CASSYTGQGDYEQYF

abundance: NA
j_gene: TRBJ2-5
v_gene: TRBV4-2
d_gene: NA
CDR3nt: TGTGCCAGCAGCCGGCCGGGGCAAGAGACCCAGTACTTC
CDR3aa: CASSRPGQETQYF

abundance: NA
j_gene: TRBJ2-1
v_gene: TRBV14
d_gene: TRBD2
CDR3nt: TGTGCCAGCAGCCAAGGTCGGGTGACTAGCGGGAGATTCGGGGAGCAGTTCTTC
CDR3aa: CASSQGRVTSGRFGEQFF

abundance: NA
j_gene: TRBJ1-1
v_gene: TRBV5-1
d_gene: TRBD1
CDR3nt: TGCGCCAGCAGCCAACGGACAGGGGGAACTGAAGCTTTCTTT
CDR3aa: CASSQRTGGTEAFF

abundance: once
j_gene: TRBJ2-7
v_gene: TRBV6-1
d_gene: TRBD2
CDR3nt: TGTGCCAGCAGTGAAGCGTGGATGGCTAGCGGAGCGGAGGAGCAGTACTTC
CDR3aa: CASSEAWMASGAEEQYF

abundance: NA
j_gene: TRBJ1-2
v_gene: TRBV2
d_gene: NA
CDR3nt: TGTGCCAGCATTGAGGCCTATGGCTACACCTTC
CDR3aa: CASIEAYGYTF

abundance: NA
j_gene: TRBJ1-2
v_gene: TRBV19
d_gene: TRBD1
CDR3nt: TGTGCCAGTAGTTACCGGGACAGGGGCTCTCTTAGCTATGGCTACACCTTC
CDR3aa: CASSYRDRGSLSYGYTF

abundance: NA
j_gene: TRBJ2-4
v_gene: TRBV30
d_gene: TRBD2
CDR3nt: TGTGCCGGGACCGGCTTGTCAGCGGGGGCCCCCGTCGGCGCCAAAAACATTCAGTACTTC
CDR3aa: CAGTGLSAGAPVGAKNIQYF

abundance: NA
j_gene: TRBJ1-4
v_gene: TRBV5-1
d_gene: NA
CDR3nt: TGCGCCAGCAGCTTACGTGGGGGGAGTAATGAAAAACTGTTTTTT
CDR3aa: CASSLRGGSNEKLFF

abundance: NA
j_gene: TRBJ2-6
v_gene: TRBV5-1
d_gene: NA
CDR3nt: TGCGCCAGCAGCCGGACTACCGGGACGGGGGCCAACGTCCTGACTTTC
CDR3aa: CASSRTTGTGANVLTF